The present TCR beta chain was sequenced within a study of identifying expanded T cells in peripheral blood. Study findings and constraints: Over about two and four weeks, about 15 and 19 clones changed, versus around 1.3 between replicates. Clone count variance between roughly 2-week samples rose with total template count.

Only in-frame clones appear in the TCRdb table, and some are missing; sequencing was by immunoSEQ multiplex PCR. This table has around 94,000 clones, about 85% appearing once. Comment on this clone: What it binds is not known.

Healthy donors had no documented immune events, such as infections, while sampled. There are 15 residues in the CDR3. The germline V gene has CDR1 SEHNR and CDR2 FQNEAQ (reference sequence). The V end was cut by 1 base, the J end by 2 bases, with 9 bases between. This chain connects TRBV7-9 to TRBJ1-3; no clear D gene. The clonotype originates from a person aged 18 to 75 in good health. Sequencing was performed on blood. In nucleotides, the CDR3 is TGTGCCAGCAGCTTAGTGGCCAATCCTGGAAACACCATATATTTT. Translated, it gives CASSLVANPGNTIYF. Using reference TRBV7-9 and TRBJ1-3 for the parts outside the CDR3, the full variable domain is DTGVSQNPRHKITKRGQNVTFRCDPISEHNRLYWYRQTLGQGPEFLTYFQNEAQLEKSRLLSDRFSAERPKGSFSTLEIQRTEQGDSAMYLCASSLVANPGNTIYFGEGSWLTVV.